Each of the 6 T cell receptor beta chains below was sequenced from the same sample in a study of CD8+ T cells in alopecia areata. As for treatment: oral pan-JAK inhibitor, 5-10 mg twice daily. Sequencing templates came from extracted RNA that was reverse transcribed into cDNA. The method was immunoSEQ multiplex PCR; TCRdb's version includes in-frame clones alone and lacks a portion of them. The repertoire consists of about 180,000 clones, with approximately 52% occurring once and the leading ten covering 16%. The specimen was CD4+ T cells sorted from blood, collected at week 56, from a patient treated with tofacitinib. These receptors all stem from a human donor with alopecia areata.

The V call is TRBV29-1, the J call TRBJ1-1; D is perhaps TRBD1 (6 bases). The CDR3 covers 15 residues. Between the trimmed V and J ends, which lost 4 bases and 1 base, there was a span of 16 bases. Germline CDR1 reads SQVTM; CDR2 reads ANQGSEA. This CDR3 reads CSVVKARGANTEAFF. CDR3 DNA sequence: TGCAGCGTTGTAAAGGCCAGGGGCGCGAACACTGAAGCTTTCTTT.

This clone was recorded only once. The chain employs TRBV5-6 and TRBJ2-1; weak D call: TRBD1 (6 bases). Between the trimmed V and J ends, which lost 4 bases and 5 bases, there was a span of 10 bases. Per germline, CDR1 SGHDT and CDR2 YYEEEE. The CDR3 covers 13 residues. CDR3 DNA sequence: TGTGCCAGCAGCCCCGACAGGAACAATGAGCAGTTCTTC. As protein: CASSPDRNNEQFF.

The chain employs TRBV10-3 and TRBJ2-5; 12 bases agree with TRBD2. This CDR3 is 17 amino acids long. The germline V gene encodes CDR1 ENHRY and CDR2 SYGVKD. The trim removed 3 bases at V and 1 base at J, leaving 6 bases unmatched. For the CDR3, the DNA is TGTGCCATCAGTGACCGGGTGACTAGCGGGGGCCAAGAGACCCAGTACTTC. It encodes CAISDRVTSGGQETQYF.

The table lists this clone with a few counts. The rearrangement uses TRBV11-2 and TRBJ1-4, with D possibly matching TRBD1 (5 bases). This CDR3 is 17 amino acids long. The germline V gene has CDR1 SGHAT and CDR2 FQNNGV. V was shortened by 0 bases and J by 6 bases, with 17 bases between the two germline ends. CDR3 sequence reads: CASSLDEQDLVDEKLFF. Here the CDR3 DNA reads TGTGCCAGCAGCTTAGACGAACAGGACCTGGTCGATGAAAAACTGTTTTTT.

The genes are TRBV5-1 and TRBJ1-1, with TRBD1 identical over 7 bases. There are 15 residues in the CDR3. Trimming took 1 base from V and 0 from J; bases not matched to a gene: 3. CDR1 SGHRS and CDR2 YFSETQ come from the germline V gene. This CDR3 is CASSLYQGVNTEAFF. The CDR3 DNA is TGCGCCAGCAGCTTGTATCAGGGGGTGAACACTGAAGCTTTCTTT.

The sample holds a few counts of this clone. The chain uses TRBV29-1 and TRBJ2-5; 8 bases are a match to TRBD2. This CDR3 is built from 13 residues. Germline CDR1 reads SQVTM; CDR2 reads ANQGSEA. J lost 2 bases, V lost 3 bases, and 2 bases had no gene match. As DNA, the CDR3 is TGCAGCGTTGAGGGACTAGGGCAAGAGACCCAGTACTTC. As protein: CSVEGLGQETQYF.